This paragraph covers one TCR beta chain sequence. The antigen remains unidentified. This sample was included in a study of cytomegalovirus exposure and HLA in healthy donors. Points from the study as a whole: CMV serostatus alone was available as immune exposure information.

Researchers ran the PCR with 60 Vbeta and 13 Jbeta primers. TCRdb keeps only in-frame clones here, not all; method: immunoSEQ multiplex PCR. The sample records 99,000 or so clones, 10% being singletons. Germline CDR1 is LGHNA and CDR2 is YNFKEQ. The CDR3 runs 15 residues. The ends lost 10 bases at V and 2 bases at J; junction bases unmatched: 12. At the time of sampling, donors were nominally healthy, though unrecorded immune exposures were likely. Material for sequencing was PBMCs. This TCR was recovered from a man in his forties in good health and CMV-seropositive. The chain links TRBV4-2 to TRBJ2-3; TRBD2 agrees at 7 bases. The CDR3 DNA sequence: TGTGCCACTTCACCTTGGGGGGGAGACACAGATACGCAGTATTTT. Translation: CATSPWGGDTDTQYF.